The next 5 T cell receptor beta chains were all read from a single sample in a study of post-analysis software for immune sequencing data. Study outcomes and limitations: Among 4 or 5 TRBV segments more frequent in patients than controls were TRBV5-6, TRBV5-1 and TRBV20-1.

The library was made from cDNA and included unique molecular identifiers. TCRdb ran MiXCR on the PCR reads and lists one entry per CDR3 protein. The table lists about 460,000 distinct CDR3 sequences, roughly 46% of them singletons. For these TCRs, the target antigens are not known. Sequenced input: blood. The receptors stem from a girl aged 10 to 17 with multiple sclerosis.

The CDR3 DNA reads as TGTGCCAGCAGGGGACAGGGGGTATACGAGCAGTACTTC. Encoded protein: CASRGQGVYEQYF. The V call is TRBV28, the J call TRBJ2-7; 11 bases agree with TRBD1. After removal of 6 bases from V and 4 bases from J, the junction contained 2 bases not matched to a gene. This CDR3 has 13 residues. Germline CDR1 MDHEN, CDR2 SYDVKM.

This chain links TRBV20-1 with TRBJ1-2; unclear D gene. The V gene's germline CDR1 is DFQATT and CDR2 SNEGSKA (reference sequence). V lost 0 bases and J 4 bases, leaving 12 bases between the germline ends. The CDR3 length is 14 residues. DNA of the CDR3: TGCAGTGCTAGAGATAGCGGGAGGGCCTATGGCTACACCTTC. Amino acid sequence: CSARDSGRAYGYTF.

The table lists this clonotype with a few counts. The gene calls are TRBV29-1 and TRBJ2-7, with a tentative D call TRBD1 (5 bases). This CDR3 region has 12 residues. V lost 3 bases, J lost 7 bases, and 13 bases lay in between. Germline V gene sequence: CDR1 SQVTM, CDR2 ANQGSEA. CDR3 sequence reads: CSVDSQSGEQYF. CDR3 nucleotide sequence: TGCAGCGTTGATTCCCAATCAGGGGAGCAGTACTTC.

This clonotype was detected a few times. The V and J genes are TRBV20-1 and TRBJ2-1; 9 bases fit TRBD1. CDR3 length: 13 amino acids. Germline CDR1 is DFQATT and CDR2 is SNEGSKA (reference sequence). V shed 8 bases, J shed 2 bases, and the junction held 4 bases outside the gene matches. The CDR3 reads CSSGTGTYNEQFF. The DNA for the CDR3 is TGCAGTTCCGGGACAGGGACCTACAATGAGCAGTTCTTC.

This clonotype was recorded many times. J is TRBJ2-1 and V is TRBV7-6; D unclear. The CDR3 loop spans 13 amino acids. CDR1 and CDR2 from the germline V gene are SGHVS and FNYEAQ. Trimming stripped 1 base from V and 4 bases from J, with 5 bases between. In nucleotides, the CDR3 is TGTGCCAGCAGCTTAGACATTTACAATGAGCAGTTCTTC. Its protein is CASSLDIYNEQFF.